The 31 T cell receptor beta chains reported below all come from one sample, sequenced in a study of blood T cell repertoires in COVID-19. Repertoires were generated with immunoSEQ multiplex PCR, while TCRdb's copy carries only in-frame clones and drops some. This repertoire shows under 300,000 clones, 82% found once; its top ten account for less than 3.5%. Input material: peripheral blood. These receptors originate from a woman between 18 and 30 years old with acute or convalescent COVID-19.

This chain uses TRBV10-3 with TRBJ2-5; possible D gene TRBD2, 5 bases. The germline V gene encodes CDR1 ENHRY and CDR2 SYGVKD. Trimming removed 0 bases at V and 1 base at J, with 6 bases between. The CDR3 totals 14 residues. CDR3 sequence: CAISESSGQETQYF. The CDR3 DNA reads TGTGCCATCAGTGAGTCGAGCGGCCAAGAGACCCAGTACTTC.

The gene calls are TRBV11-2 and TRBJ2-1; a possible D gene is TRBD2 (6 bases). Germline CDR1 SGHAT, CDR2 FQNNGV. The V and J ends lost 2 bases and 10 bases respectively, with 9 bases between them. The CDR3 consists of 12 residues. CDR3 in amino acids: CASSLSGLEQFF. The DNA of the CDR3 is TGTGCCAGCAGCTTATCCGGACTAGAGCAGTTCTTC.

This chain joins TRBV25-1 and TRBJ2-3, with TRBD2 matching over 9 bases. In germline, CDR1 is MGHDK, CDR2 SYGVNS. After removal of 4 bases from V and 0 bases from J, the junction contained 5 bases not matched to a gene. The CDR3 loop spans 16 amino acids. CDR3 residues: CASSGASGRSTDTQYF. CDR3 in DNA: TGTGCCAGCAGTGGAGCGAGCGGGAGGAGCACAGATACGCAGTATTTT.

The chain links TRBV7-2 to TRBJ2-7, with D tentatively TRBD1 (6 bases). Deletions cut 1 base from V and 6 bases from J, with 10 bases between. Germline V CDR1 and CDR2: SGHTA, FQGNSA. The CDR3 consists of 13 residues. Here the CDR3 DNA reads TGTGCCAGCAGCTTAGGATCAGGGGTCGAGCAGTACTTC. It encodes CASSLGSGVEQYF. The whole variable domain, remainder taken from reference TRBV7-2 and TRBJ2-7, is GAGVSQSPSNKVTEKGKDVELRCDPISGHTALYWYRQSLGQGLEFLIYFQGNSAPDKSGLPSDRFSAERTGGSVSTLTIQRTQQEDSAVYLCASSLGSGVEQYFGPGTRLTVT.

The chain combines TRBV18 with TRBJ1-2; D might be TRBD1 (5 bases). The V end lost 0 bases, the J end lost 7 bases, and 9 bases lay between the germline ends. The germline CDR1 and CDR2 sequences are KGHSH and LQKENI. The CDR3 sequence is 13 residues long. CDR3 nucleotide sequence: TGTGCCAGCTCACCACCTCAAGGGGTTGGCTACACCTTC. It yields the protein CASSPPQGVGYTF.

The genes are TRBV4-3 and TRBJ2-7; 11 bases align to TRBD2. Unmatched junction bases numbered 3, after V lost 3 bases and J lost 2 bases. The germline CDR1 and CDR2 sequences are LGHNA and YSLEER. CDR3 length: 15 residues. This chain's CDR3 is CASSQGLAATYEQYF. CDR3 sequence (DNA): TGCGCCAGCAGCCAGGGACTAGCGGCCACCTACGAGCAGTACTTC.

J is TRBJ1-1 and V is TRBV6-5, with 8 bases fitting TRBD1. There are 12 residues in the CDR3. Germline V gene lookup returns CDR1 MNHEY and CDR2 SVGAGI. With 8 bases clipped from V and 7 bases from J, the junction kept 6 bases outside the gene matches. CDR3 sequence: CASAQGAGEAFF. The CDR3 region has the DNA TGTGCCAGCGCTCAGGGGGCGGGTGAAGCTTTCTTT.

V and J are TRBV28 and TRBJ2-3; TRBD2 matches at 7 bases. Germline loops: CDR1 MDHEN, CDR2 SYDVKM. With V trimmed by 4 bases and J by 4 bases, 5 bases remained unmatched. The CDR3 runs 14 residues. Here the CDR3 DNA reads TGTGCCAGCAGTTCGACGACTAGCCCAGATACGCAGTATTTT. Amino acid sequence: CASSSTTSPDTQYF.

This chain connects TRBV7-2 to TRBJ2-5, with D perhaps matching TRBD2 (6 bases). Germline CDR1 reads SGHTA; CDR2 reads FQGNSA. V lost 7 bases, J lost 4 bases, and 19 bases lay in between. CDR3 length: 15 amino acids. CDR3 residues: CASTKDKGGLETQYF. CDR3 nucleotides: TGTGCCAGCACCAAAGATAAAGGAGGGTTAGAGACCCAGTACTTC.

The chain has TRBV7-2 and TRBJ2-2, with a possible D match to TRBD2 (6 bases). V lost 5 bases to trimming and J lost 6 bases, with 13 bases between them. CDR3 length: 14 amino acids. Germline assignment: CDR1 SGHTA and CDR2 FQGNSA. CDR3 DNA: TGTGCCAGCAGCCCGCAGCGGAGGGCCGGGGAGCTGTTTTTT. Its translation: CASSPQRRAGELFF.

This clone was found once. This rearrangement joins TRBV10-3 to TRBJ2-7; 10 nucleotides line up with TRBD2. From germline, CDR1 is ENHRY and CDR2 SYGVKD. CDR3 length: 16 residues. Unmatched junction bases numbered 12, after V lost 3 bases and J lost 7 bases. The CDR3 DNA follows: TGTGCCATCAGTGAAGGGATTAGCGGGAGGCCACGGGAGCAGTACTTC. It encodes CAISEGISGRPREQYF.

The chain combines TRBV7-9 with TRBJ2-5; D possibly corresponds to TRBD1 (5 bases). Germline V lookup: CDR1 SEHNR, CDR2 FQNEAQ (reference sequence). This CDR3 has 16 amino acids. The V gene lost 1 base and the J gene lost 5 bases, with 17 bases spanning the gap. This CDR3 is CASSLGIAGMRETQYF. The CDR3 DNA reads as TGTGCCAGCAGCTTAGGGATTGCAGGGATGCGGGAGACCCAGTACTTC.

The chain joins TRBV10-3 to TRBJ2-1, with 7 bases that match TRBD2. Germline V lookup: CDR1 ENHRY, CDR2 SYGVKD. This CDR3 has 17 residues. Losses at the gene ends were 4 bases for V and 6 bases for J; bases not matched to a gene: 15. The chain's CDR3 is CAISVGLGGSHGNEQFF. In DNA form, the CDR3 reads TGTGCCATCAGTGTAGGACTAGGCGGGAGCCATGGCAATGAGCAGTTCTTC.

The chain couples TRBV7-2 to TRBJ2-7, with 9 bases matching TRBD1. CDR3 length equals 16 residues. V lost 1 base and J lost 2; bases outside the gene matches: 6. Germline CDR1 SGHTA, CDR2 FQGNSA. CDR3 bases: TGTGCCAGCAGCTTAGGTTTTGGGACAGGGACCTACGAGCAGTACTTC. The encoded protein is CASSLGFGTGTYEQYF.

The chain combines TRBV28 with TRBJ2-7, with D possibly matching TRBD1 (6 bases). The CDR3 extends over 14 amino acids. Germline-derived CDR1 and CDR2 are MDHEN and SYDVKM. Between the trimmed V and J ends, which lost 4 bases and 6 bases, there was a span of 16 bases. The CDR3 spells CASSSTLQGREQYF. Here the CDR3 DNA reads TGTGCCAGCAGTTCCACCTTGCAGGGGCGCGAGCAGTACTTC.

The chain is built from TRBV7-2 and TRBJ1-1; 7 nucleotides line up with TRBD1. With V trimmed by 5 bases and J by 7 bases, 4 bases remained unmatched. In germline, CDR1 is SGHTA, CDR2 FQGNSA. The CDR3 covers 12 residues. The chain's CDR3 is CASSTRQGEAFF. The CDR3 DNA is TGTGCCAGCAGCACCCGACAGGGTGAAGCTTTCTTT.

The genes are TRBV27 and TRBJ2-7; 11 bases are a match to TRBD1. The length of the CDR3 is 16 residues. V lost 6 bases to trimming and J lost 4 bases; unmatched junction nucleotides: 11. The V gene's germline CDR1 is MNHEY and CDR2 SMNVEV (reference sequence). Here the CDR3 reads CASRIGAGTGGYEQYF. CDR3 coding DNA: TGTGCCAGCAGGATCGGCGCCGGGACAGGGGGTTACGAGCAGTACTTC.

A word on this clone: A much bigger clone sits one base away, suggesting this may be a read error. This chain joins TRBV5-4 and TRBJ1-2, with TRBD1 identical over 8 bases. V dropped 4 bases and J dropped 4; count of bases not matched to a gene: 3. The length of the CDR3 is 13 residues. CDR1 SGHNT and CDR2 YYREEE come from the germline V gene (reference sequence). The CDR3 loop is CASSPGQVYGYTF. The DNA of the CDR3 is TGTGCCAGCAGCCCGGGACAGGTCTATGGCTACACCTTC.

The CDR3 spells CASSLESGTGSSYNSPLHF. In nucleotides, the CDR3 is TGTGCCAGCAGCTTAGAATCTGGAACAGGGAGTTCCTATAATTCACCCCTCCACTTT. The V and J genes are TRBV11-2 and TRBJ1-6, with D tentatively TRBD1 (6 bases). From germline, CDR1 is SGHAT and CDR2 FQNNGV. This CDR3 contains 19 residues. V was cut by 0 bases and J by 1 base, with 16 bases left in between. The variable domain in full, with the rest retrieved from reference TRBV11-2 and TRBJ1-6, is EAGVAQSPRYKIIEKRQSVAFWCNPISGHATLYWYQQILGQGPKLLIQFQNNGVVDDSQLPKDRFSAERLKGVDSTLKIQPAKLEDSAVYLCASSLESGTGSSYNSPLHFGNGTRLTVT.

This chain joins TRBV29-1 and TRBJ2-5; 10 bases are a match to TRBD2. This CDR3 has 14 residues. The J segment lost 4 bases and the V segment lost 4 bases, leaving 6 bases of the junction unmatched. CDR1 SQVTM and CDR2 ANQGSEA come from the germline V gene. CDR3 protein: CSVGSAGGAETQYF. The CDR3 DNA sequence: TGCAGCGTTGGTTCAGCGGGAGGGGCAGAGACCCAGTACTTC.

The chain links TRBV4-1 to TRBJ2-7; no firm D call. This CDR3 is built from 13 residues. Germline lookup yields CDR1 MGHRA and CDR2 YSYEKL. The V gene lost 0 bases and the J gene lost 4 bases, with 7 bases spanning the gap. As DNA, the CDR3 is TGCGCCAGCAGCCAAGATCCCCGGTACGAGCAGTACTTC. It specifies CASSQDPRYEQYF.

This chain's CDR3 is CASSSSSMAYEQYF. CDR3 in DNA: TGTGCCAGCAGTTCTTCTAGCATGGCCTACGAGCAGTACTTC. This rearrangement joins TRBV27 to TRBJ2-7; possibly TRBD2 for D (5 bases). Germline V gives CDR1 MNHEY, CDR2 SMNVEV (reference sequence). Trimming stripped 4 bases from V and 2 bases from J, with 12 bases between. This CDR3 has 14 amino acids.

The rearrangement links TRBV19 to TRBJ1-1; no firm D call. This CDR3 is 12 amino acids long. Trimming took off 6 bases at V and 6 bases at J, with 11 bases between the two ends. Germline V lookup: CDR1 LNHDA, CDR2 SQIVND (reference sequence). The CDR3 spells CASRPRGAEAFF. DNA for the CDR3: TGTGCCAGTAGACCACGCGGGGCTGAAGCTTTCTTT.

The V and J genes are TRBV6-5 and TRBJ2-7; 7 bases match TRBD1. Per germline, CDR1 MNHEY and CDR2 SVGAGI. The ends lost 0 bases at V and 2 bases at J; junction bases unmatched: 4. The CDR3 runs 15 residues. The DNA of the CDR3 is TGTGCCAGCAGTTACTCGGGACAGAGGCCCTACGAGCAGTACTTC. This translates into CASSYSGQRPYEQYF.

The V gene is TRBV27, the J gene TRBJ1-1; 8 bases map to TRBD1. The junction had 9 bases not matched to a gene; V was cut back by 0 bases and J by 0 bases. In germline, CDR1 is MNHEY, CDR2 SMNVEV (reference sequence). The CDR3 is made up of 18 amino acids. The CDR3 nucleotides are TGTGCCAGCAGTTTATCCGTGGACAGGGCTCACTTGAACACTGAAGCTTTCTTT. Its protein product is CASSLSVDRAHLNTEAFF.

This chain joins TRBV4-1 and TRBJ1-2; D uncertain. The CDR3 sequence is 13 residues long. CDR1 is MGHRA, CDR2 YSYEKL, per germline. Trimming removed 0 bases from V and 2 bases from J, with 4 bases in between. CDR3 sequence reads: CASSQERNYGYTF. The DNA for the CDR3 is TGCGCCAGCAGCCAAGAGAGGAACTATGGCTACACCTTC.

This clone was counted a few times. The gene calls are TRBV4-3 and TRBJ1-6; D gene ambiguous. The germline CDR1 and CDR2 sequences are LGHNA and YSLEER. V dropped 1 base and J dropped 5 bases, with 15 bases sitting between them. The CDR3 extends over 17 amino acids. The CDR3 DNA is TGCGCCAGCAGCCAAGCTTTAGGAGGAACAAATAATTCACCCCTCCACTTT. The encoded protein is CASSQALGGTNNSPLHF.

For this clone: Other DNA sequences in the sample encode the same CDR3. The V and J genes are TRBV28 and TRBJ2-7; tentative D call: TRBD2 (6 bases). CDR1 MDHEN and CDR2 SYDVKM come from the germline V gene. This CDR3 is 12 amino acids long. V was cut by 2 bases and J by 4 bases, with 6 bases left in between. CDR3 protein: CASSLGRYEQYF. The CDR3 DNA is TGTGCCAGCAGTTTAGGGAGGTACGAGCAGTACTTC.

The chain combines TRBV3-1 (or the pseudogene TRBV3-2) with TRBJ2-2; 7 nucleotides agree with TRBD1. After removal of 8 bases from V and 6 bases from J, the junction contained 24 bases not matched to a gene. This CDR3 contains 19 residues. Per germline, CDR1 LGHDT and CDR2 YNNKEL (reference sequence). The CDR3 spells CASRSRGRAGQGVAGELFF. In DNA, the CDR3 is TGTGCCAGCCGGTCTAGGGGGCGCGCTGGGCAGGGGGTCGCCGGGGAGCTGTTTTTT.

This chain uses TRBV15 with TRBJ1-3; 8 bases line up with TRBD1. The CDR3 spans 15 residues. Trimming took 3 bases from V and 3 from J; bases not matched to a gene: 4. Germline V lookup: CDR1 LNHNV, CDR2 YYDKDF (reference sequence). In DNA form, the CDR3 reads TGTGCCACCAGCAGGCAGGGGGCGGGTGGAAACACCATATATTTT. The encoded protein is CATSRQGAGGNTIYF.

The count of this clone is one. The gene calls are TRBV12-3 or TRBV12-4 and TRBJ2-7, with D possibly being TRBD2 (6 bases). The CDR3 totals 13 residues. V was shortened by 6 bases and J by 2 bases, with 11 bases between the two germline ends. Written as DNA, the CDR3 is TGTGCCAGCAGGGGAGCGGGCGCCTACGAGCAGTACTTC. Its protein product is CASRGAGAYEQYF.